This T cell receptor beta chain was documented in a study of blood T cell repertoires in COVID-19. Clones were sequenced by immunoSEQ multiplex PCR, and TCRdb holds only the in-frame ones, with some missing. Among 70,000 to 100,000 clones listed, 70% to 90% were seen once. Germline lookup yields CDR1 MDHEN and CDR2 SYDVKM. This CDR3 has 14 residues. V lost 1 base to trimming and J lost 9 bases, with 13 bases between them. The chain carries TRBV28 and TRBJ1-5; the D gene is possibly TRBD1 (6 bases). Sequenced: peripheral blood. The receptor's source is a man in his fifties or sixties with COVID-19, enrolled during active disease. The CDR3: CASSLFRGSGPQHF. In DNA form, the CDR3 reads TGTGCCAGCAGTTTATTCAGGGGATCAGGGCCCCAGCATTTT.